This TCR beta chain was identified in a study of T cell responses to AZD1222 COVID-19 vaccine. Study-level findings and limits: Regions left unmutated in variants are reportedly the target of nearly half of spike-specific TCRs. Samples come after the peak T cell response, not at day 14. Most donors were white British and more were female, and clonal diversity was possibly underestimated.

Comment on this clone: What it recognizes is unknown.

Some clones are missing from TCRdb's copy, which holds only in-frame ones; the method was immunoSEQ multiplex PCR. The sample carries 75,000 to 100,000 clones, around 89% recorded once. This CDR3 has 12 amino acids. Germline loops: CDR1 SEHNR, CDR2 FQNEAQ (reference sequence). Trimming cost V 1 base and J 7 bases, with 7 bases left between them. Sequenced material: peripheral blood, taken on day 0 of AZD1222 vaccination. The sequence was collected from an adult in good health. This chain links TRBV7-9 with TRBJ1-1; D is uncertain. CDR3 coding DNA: TGTGCCAGCAGCTTAGTAAGTGGTGAAGCTTTCTTT. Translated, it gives CASSLVSGEAFF.